A selection of T cell receptor beta chains follows, all from one sample in a study of long-term antiretroviral therapy in people with HIV. This table comes from immunoSEQ multiplex PCR, and its TCRdb copy is limited to in-frame clones, with some not included. Here the sample spans 30,000 or so clones, around 80% being singletons. The sample here was unsorted PBMCs, taken 1.5 years before starting antiretroviral therapy. These receptors all stem from a man aged 18 to 35 with HIV. The CDR3 runs from the conserved cysteine through the conserved F or W. D genes are given only for firm matches. Clone size appears in some rows only: once, few, many, or a class for an expanded clone.

clone size | J gene | D gene | V gene | CDR3 DNA | CDR3 protein
- | TRBJ1-5 | TRBD1 | TRBV4-1 | TGCGCCAGCAGCCCCGGACAGGTAAATCAGCCCCAGCATTTT | CASSPGQVNQPQHF
- | TRBJ1-1 | - | TRBV7-3 | TGTGCCAGCAGCCTCCGGGCGAACACTGAAGCTTTCTTT | CASSLRANTEAFF
few | TRBJ1-2 | - | TRBV5-6 | TGTGCCAGCAGCTTCGGGTTAGGCAGTAGCTATGGCTACACCTTC | CASSFGLGSSYGYTF
- | TRBJ2-1 | TRBD2 | TRBV11-3 | TGTGCCAGCAGCCCAACTGGACTAGCGAGCAATGAGCAGTTCTTC | CASSPTGLASNEQFF
- | TRBJ1-1 | TRBD1 | TRBV5-1 | TGCGCCAGCAGCTTGGGACAGGGGAGCACTGAAGCTTTCTTT | CASSLGQGSTEAFF
- | TRBJ2-7 | - | TRBV15 | TGTGCCACCAGCTCGGACGGCTACGAGCAGTACTTC | CATSSDGYEQYF
- | TRBJ2-1 | TRBD2 | TRBV9 | TGTGCCAGCAGCGTAGAGGCGGGGGGGCGGGGCTACAATGAGCAGTTCTTC | CASSVEAGGRGYNEQFF
few | TRBJ2-2 | TRBD2 | TRBV7-3 | TGTGCCAGCACCCAACCCGGACTAGCGGGAGGAAGCCGGGAGCTGTTTTTT | CASTQPGLAGGSRELFF
- | TRBJ1-3 | - | TRBV27 | TGTGCCAGCAGTTTATCATGGGGAAACACCATATATTTT | CASSLSWGNTIYF
- | TRBJ2-7 | - | TRBV4-1 | TGCGCCAGCAGCCAAGGCCCTAGCGAGGTTTACGAGCAGTACTTC | CASSQGPSEVYEQYF
- | TRBJ2-5 | TRBD2 | TRBV5-1 | TGCGCCAGCAGCGAGGGTAGCGGGGGTCGAAAGACCCAGTACTTC | CASSEGSGGRKTQYF
- | TRBJ2-2 | TRBD2 | TRBV25-1 | TGTGCCAGCAGCCCCCTAGCGGGAGGGCCGAACGGGGAGCTGTTTTTT | CASSPLAGGPNGELFF
- | TRBJ1-1 | - | TRBV2 | TGTGCCAGCAGTGAACAGGGGCTAGGCACTGAAGCTTTCTTT | CASSEQGLGTEAFF
- | TRBJ2-5 | TRBD2 | TRBV9 | TGTGCCAGCAACTTAGCGGGGACACAAGAGACCCAGTACTTC | CASNLAGTQETQYF
- | TRBJ1-3 | - | TRBV13 | TGTGCCAGCAGCCGGGAGCTTTACTCTGGAAACACCATATATTTT | CASSRELYSGNTIYF
- | TRBJ2-5 | - | TRBV6-5 | TGTGCCAGCAGTTCAGCTAAGTACCAAGAGACCCAGTACTTC | CASSSAKYQETQYF
- | TRBJ1-3 | - | TRBV20-1 | TGCAGTGCTAGTACTGGAAACACCATATATTTT | CSASTGNTIYF
- | TRBJ1-1 | - | TRBV9 | TGTGCCAGCAGCGCGAGGACGGGACTCGGTGGGGCTTTCTTT | CASSARTGLGGAFF
- | TRBJ1-1 | - | TRBV6-6 | TGTGCCAGCAGCAATGACAGGTACACTGAAGCTTTCTTT | CASSNDRYTEAFF
once | TRBJ2-1 | - | TRBV25-1 | TGTGCCAGCAGGTCGCTGAGCTCCTACAATGAGCAGTTCTTC | CASRSLSSYNEQFF
- | TRBJ1-2 | TRBD1 | TRBV6-5 | TGTGCCAGCAGTTGGGGGACAGGGTTGACCTATGGCTACACCTTC | CASSWGTGLTYGYTF
- | TRBJ2-1 | TRBD1 | TRBV5-1 | TGCGCCAGCAGCTTGTACCCAGGGGGATCCTACAATGAGCAGTTCTTC | CASSLYPGGSYNEQFF
- | TRBJ2-3 | TRBD2 | TRBV7-9 | TGTGCCAGCAGCTTAAGAGCGGGGGAATCAGATACGCAGTATTTT | CASSLRAGESDTQYF
- | TRBJ1-1 | TRBD1 | TRBV9 | TGTGCCAGCAGGTCGACAGGGCGAGGCACTGAAGCTTTCTTT | CASRSTGRGTEAFF
- | TRBJ1-5 | - | TRBV27 | TGTGCCAGCAGTTCCCCCAGGGTGGGGTCGCGCAATCAGCCCCAGCATTTT | CASSSPRVGSRNQPQHF
- | TRBJ2-1 | - | TRBV28 | TGTGCCAGCAGTTTGACCCGGTTAGCGGCAGAGCAGTTCTTC | CASSLTRLAAEQFF
- | TRBJ2-7 | TRBD1 | TRBV28 | TGTGCCAGCACTATTAGCCAGGGGGCAGGTTACGAGCAGTACTTC | CASTISQGAGYEQYF
- | TRBJ2-7 | TRBD2 | TRBV5-4 | TGTGCCAGCAGCTTGGGAGCTAGCGGATTCGGGGAGCAGTACTTC | CASSLGASGFGEQYF
once | TRBJ1-5 | TRBD1 | TRBV6-1 | TGTGCCAGCAGTGAAGGGAGAAGGCAGGGGGCAAATCAGCCCCAGCATTTT | CASSEGRRQGANQPQHF
- | TRBJ2-7 | - | TRBV7-8 | TGTGCCAGCAGCCGAGGCCGGCTAGCGGACAGGTCCTACGAGCAGTACTTC | CASSRGRLADRSYEQYF
- | TRBJ2-5 | - | TRBV6-5 | TGTGCCAGCAGGGAAGGTCCTATACAAGAGACCCAGTACTTC | CASREGPIQETQYF
- | TRBJ1-4 | - | TRBV5-4 | TGTGCCAGCAGCTTGGCCGCGGCCAGTAATGAAAAACTGTTTTTT | CASSLAAASNEKLFF
- | TRBJ1-6 | TRBD1 | TRBV9 | TGTGCCAGCAGCATCGACAGGGCTTCACCCCTCCACTTT | CASSIDRASPLHF
medium-sized | TRBJ1-3 | - | TRBV27 | TGTGCCAGCAGTCCATATTCACCTGCCTTCTCTGGAAACACCATATATTTT | CASSPYSPAFSGNTIYF
- | TRBJ1-5 | - | TRBV19 | TGTGCCAGTAGTATAGGGGGTTTCACTGACCATAGCAATCAGCCCCAGCATTTT | CASSIGGFTDHSNQPQHF
once | TRBJ2-3 | TRBD2 | TRBV4-1 | TGCGCCAGCAGCCAGGAACGGATCGACATTAATAGCGGGAGCTCAGATACGCAGTATTTT | CASSQERIDINSGSSDTQYF
- | TRBJ2-5 | - | TRBV30 | TGTGCCTGGAGTGGTCGGGGAGTGAGGGAGACCCAGTACTTC | CAWSGRGVRETQYF
- | TRBJ2-3 | - | TRBV6-6 | TGTGCCAGCAGAGACGACAGGTTCACAGATACGCAGTATTTT | CASRDDRFTDTQYF
- | TRBJ2-3 | - | TRBV7-2 | TGTGCCAGCAGCTTAGTGCGGACGCAGTATTTT | CASSLVRTQYF
- | TRBJ2-1 | TRBD2 | TRBV7-9 | TGTGCCAGCAGCGGTATAGCGGGGATTCCTTACAATGAGCAGTTCTTC | CASSGIAGIPYNEQFF
- | TRBJ2-6 | - | TRBV10-2 | TGCGCCAGCAGTGTCGGTTCGGGGTCTGGGGCCAACGTCCTGACTTTC | CASSVGSGSGANVLTF
- | TRBJ1-2 | TRBD1 | TRBV2 | TGTGCCAGCAGTGAGCTCCCTGGGACAGGCTATGGCTACACCTTC | CASSELPGTGYGYTF
- | TRBJ2-5 | - | TRBV28 | TGTGCCAGCAGTTTAACTGGGGGCGATTTGGGAAAGACCCAGTACTTC | CASSLTGGDLGKTQYF
- | TRBJ2-3 | TRBD1 | TRBV9 | TGTGCCAGCAGCGCCCTCGAGCGAGGGGGCAGATCCACAGATACGCAGTATTTT | CASSALERGGRSTDTQYF
once | TRBJ2-3 | - | TRBV7-9 | TGTGCCAGCAGCGTTAGCACAGATACGCAGTATTTT | CASSVSTDTQYF
- | TRBJ2-3 | - | TRBV4-1 | TGCGCCAGCAGCCATATGCTAGCAATAACGGGCACAGATACGCAGTATTTT | CASSHMLAITGTDTQYF
- | TRBJ2-7 | TRBD1 | TRBV29-1 | TGCAGCGTTGGCGGGGACAGGGCCTCCTACGAGCAGTACTTC | CSVGGDRASYEQYF
- | TRBJ2-1 | - | TRBV7-2 | TGTGCCAGCAGCTTAGGGCCAGGGCGGAGCTCCTACAATGAGCAGTTCTTC | CASSLGPGRSSYNEQFF
- | TRBJ1-1 | - | TRBV6-1 | TGTGCCAGCAGTGAAATCTTTAGGGACAACACTGAAGCTTTCTTT | CASSEIFRDNTEAFF
- | TRBJ2-1 | - | TRBV6-1 | TGTGCCAGCAGTGTAGGGCGCGACTACAATGAGCAGTTCTTC | CASSVGRDYNEQFF
few | TRBJ2-7 | - | TRBV27 | TGTGCCAGCAGTTTATCGGCGGGTAGAGGGCTGTACTTC | CASSLSAGRGLYF
- | TRBJ1-1 | - | TRBV29-1 | TGCAGCGTTGAAAAGGCAGGCGGCACTGAAGCTTTCTTT | CSVEKAGGTEAFF
- | TRBJ2-1 | - | TRBV29-1 | TGCAGCGTCCAACTTCTAGCGTCGAGCTCCTACAATGAGCAGTTCTTC | CSVQLLASSSYNEQFF
- | TRBJ2-7 | - | TRBV2 | TGTGCCAGCAGCTGGTCTTTCGAGCAGTACTTC | CASSWSFEQYF